These 18 T cell receptor beta chains share one sample of origin, sequenced in a study of T cell changes during pregnancy in multiple sclerosis. This table comes from immunoSEQ multiplex PCR, and its TCRdb copy is limited to in-frame clones, with some not included. The data hold over 35,000 clones, with roughly 92% observed a single time. Sequencing was done on a sample of peripheral blood. The receptors were sampled from a female donor with multiple sclerosis, enrolled in a pregnancy study.

The rearrangement links TRBV2 to TRBJ1-1; D not certain. This CDR3 contains 10 residues. Trimming left V 3 bases short and J 6 bases short, with 2 bases between. The germline V gene encodes CDR1 SNHLY and CDR2 FYNNEI. The CDR3 DNA is TGTGCCAGCAGTGAGGCTGAAGCTTTCTTT. It yields the protein CASSEAEAFF. Full variable domain (outside the CDR3, taken from reference TRBV2 and TRBJ1-1): EPEVTQTPSHQVTQMGQEVILRCVPISNHLYFYWYRQILGQKVEFLVSFYNNEISEKSEIFDDQFSVERPDGSNFTLKIRSTKLEDSAMYFCASSEAEAFFGQGTRLTVV.

V usage is TRBV19 and J usage is TRBJ2-3, with 15 bases lining up with TRBD2. This CDR3 spans 17 amino acids. V lost 3 bases and J lost 3; bases outside the gene matches: 4. Germline V CDR1 and CDR2: LNHDA, SQIVND (reference sequence). CDR3 loop: CASSISGLAGGTDTQYF. Here the CDR3 DNA reads TGTGCCAGTAGTATCTCGGGACTAGCGGGAGGAACAGATACGCAGTATTTT. Variable domain in full (rest from reference TRBV19 and TRBJ2-3): DGGITQSPKYLFRKEGQNVTLSCEQNLNHDAMYWYRQDPGQGLRLIYYSQIVNDFQKGDIAEGYSVSREKKESFPLTVTSAQKNPTAFYLCASSISGLAGGTDTQYFGPGTRLTVL.

The CDR3 nucleotides read TGTGCCAGCAGTTTTAAGGTAGCGGGAGCCTCCTCCTACGAGCAGTACTTC. This encodes CASSFKVAGASSYEQYF. The chain combines TRBV28 with TRBJ2-7; 9 bases match TRBD2. The length of the CDR3 is 17 residues. Losses at the gene ends were 3 bases for V and 0 bases for J; bases not matched to a gene: 9. Germline CDR1 MDHEN, CDR2 SYDVKM.

This sequence joins TRBV13 and TRBJ2-5; D perhaps matches TRBD1 (5 bases). The V end lost 3 bases, the J end lost 2 bases, and 19 bases lay between the germline ends. Germline CDR1 PRHDT, CDR2 FYEKMQ (reference sequence). The CDR3 is made up of 17 amino acids. CDR3 bases: TGTGCCAGCAGCTTGGCGACCGGAGCGAACAGGCAAGAGACCCAGTACTTC. Its translation: CASSLATGANRQETQYF.

The CDR3 DNA is TGTGCCAGCAGCTTAGACCCAGCCGGGCGGGAGGGAATAGGGGAGACCCAGTACTTC. Translated, it gives CASSLDPAGREGIGETQYF. This chain links TRBV11-2 with TRBJ2-5, with 9 positions matching TRBD2. J lost 5 bases, V lost 0 bases, and 16 bases had no gene match. In germline, CDR1 is SGHAT, CDR2 FQNNGV. This CDR3 is 19 amino acids long.

V gene TRBV19 combines with J gene TRBJ1-3; TRBD1 is a possible D gene (5 bases). This CDR3 has 14 amino acids. V lost 7 bases and J 0 bases, leaving 10 bases between the germline ends. CDR1 and CDR2 (germline): LNHDA, SQIVND (reference sequence). As DNA, the CDR3 is TGTGCCAGTATCCGGGACCTCTCTGGAAACACCATATATTTT. This gives the protein CASIRDLSGNTIYF.

The CDR3 protein is CASSAQTGGNTEAFF. Here the CDR3 DNA reads TGCGCCAGCAGCGCACAAACAGGGGGGAACACTGAAGCTTTCTTT. The V call is TRBV5-1, the J call TRBJ1-1; TRBD1 aligns across 8 bases. The germline CDR1 and CDR2 sequences are SGHRS and YFSETQ. This CDR3 has 15 amino acids. V lost 4 bases, J lost 1 base, and 6 bases stayed unmatched.

V is TRBV7-9 and J is TRBJ1-2, with D hard to call. Looked up from germline, CDR1 is SEHNR and CDR2 is FQNEAQ (reference sequence). The CDR3 loop spans 15 amino acids. The V end was cut by 1 base, the J end by 4 bases, with 13 bases between. CDR3 in amino acids: CASSLGYDRSYGYTF. The CDR3 region has the DNA TGTGCCAGCAGCTTAGGGTACGATAGGAGCTATGGCTACACCTTC.

This rearrangement joins TRBV4-2 to TRBJ2-7, with D perhaps TRBD1 or TRBD2 (5 bases each). Per germline, CDR1 LGHNA and CDR2 YNFKEQ. V was cut by 1 base and J by 3 bases, with 13 bases left in between. The CDR3 consists of 15 residues. CDR3 sequence (DNA): TGTGCCAGCAGCCAAGGTGCCGAGGGGCGCTACGAGCAGTACTTC. It codes for CASSQGAEGRYEQYF.

The chain has TRBV19 and TRBJ2-3; possible D gene TRBD1, 7 bases. Germline CDR1 and CDR2: LNHDA and SQIVND (reference sequence). The CDR3 is 12 residues long. With 11 bases removed from V and 3 bases from J, the gap between germline ends came to 12 bases. CDR3 in DNA: TGTGCCGCTGCGGGACAGACAGATACGCAGTATTTT. As protein: CAAAGQTDTQYF.

The V gene is TRBV10-1, the J gene TRBJ2-1, with D possibly being TRBD1 or TRBD2 (5 bases each). The CDR3 extends over 14 amino acids. Deletions cut 9 bases from V and 8 bases from J, with 20 bases between. Germline V gives CDR1 WNHNN, CDR2 SYGVQD (reference sequence). This CDR3 reads CARLRRDLSDEQFF. For the CDR3, the DNA is TGCGCCAGATTGCGACGGGACCTATCGGATGAGCAGTTCTTC.

This chain uses TRBV27 with TRBJ2-1; TRBD2 agrees at 8 bases. This CDR3 spans 14 amino acids. CDR1 MNHEY and CDR2 SMNVEV come from the germline V gene (reference sequence). V shed 3 bases, J shed 6 bases, and the junction held 4 bases outside the gene matches. The CDR3 sequence is CASSFSSGRNEQFF. In DNA form, the CDR3 reads TGTGCCAGCAGTTTTTCTAGCGGGCGCAATGAGCAGTTCTTC.

This chain uses TRBV11-2 with TRBJ2-3; 8 bases agree with TRBD2. V lost 3 bases, J lost 3 bases, and 2 bases stayed unmatched. Looked up from germline, CDR1 is SGHAT and CDR2 is FQNNGV. This CDR3 has 14 residues. The CDR3 loop reads CASSFSGTTDTQYF. In DNA, the CDR3 is TGTGCCAGCAGCTTTAGCGGGACAACAGATACGCAGTATTTT.

The chain is built from TRBV10-3 and TRBJ2-5, with 11 bases fitting TRBD2. Trimming took 5 bases from V and 5 from J; bases not matched to a gene: 7. Per germline, CDR1 ENHRY and CDR2 SYGVKD. This CDR3 has 15 residues. The CDR3 coding sequence is TGTGCCATCAGTCCAACGACTAGCGGGAAGGAGACCCAGTACTTC. Translation gives CAISPTTSGKETQYF.

The rearrangement links TRBV6-5 to TRBJ2-1; a possible D gene is TRBD1 (6 bases). Germline CDR1 is MNHEY and CDR2 is SVGAGI. Trimming pared 4 bases from V and 8 bases from J, leaving 18 bases between. This CDR3 has 15 amino acids. As DNA, the CDR3 is TGTGCCAGCAGTTCCCCTAACAGGGTTTCGGATGAGCAGTTCTTC. Residues: CASSSPNRVSDEQFF.

CDR3 bases: TGTGCCAGCAGCGTAGGTCGGGGTCACTGGACTAGCGGCTCTTACGAGCAGTACTTC. Its protein product is CASSVGRGHWTSGSYEQYF. V usage is TRBV9 and J usage is TRBJ2-7, with 10 bases matching TRBD2. The J segment lost 4 bases and the V segment lost 0 bases, leaving 16 bases of the junction unmatched. This CDR3 is built from 19 residues. Germline assignment: CDR1 SGDLS and CDR2 YYNGEE.

The DNA of the CDR3 is TGCAGCGTTGAAGATTCCGGGGTTGGTTTAGAGACCCAGTACTTC. It is translated as CSVEDSGVGLETQYF. The genes are TRBV29-1 and TRBJ2-5, with D possibly matching TRBD2 (5 bases). CDR1 SQVTM and CDR2 ANQGSEA come from the germline V gene. This CDR3 comprises 15 residues. V was pared by 0 bases and J by 4 bases, with 15 bases between.

This chain connects TRBV11-2 to TRBJ1-4; D unresolved. Trimming cost V 1 base and J 0 bases, with 12 bases left between them. The CDR3 is made up of 17 amino acids. Looked up from germline, CDR1 is SGHAT and CDR2 is FQNNGV. CDR3 residues: CASSLGPASATNEKLFF. CDR3 nucleotide sequence: TGTGCCAGCAGCTTAGGGCCAGCCAGTGCAACTAATGAAAAACTGTTTTTT.